Listed below are T cell receptor beta chains from one sample, sequenced in a study of siplizumab effects on memory and regulatory T cells. Libraries were prepared by immunoSEQ multiplex PCR; TCRdb keeps only in-frame clonotypes and omits some of them. The profile covers over 80,000 clones, with around 94% appearing a single time and roughly 1.3% taken by the ten largest. The specimen was non-Treg CD4+ T cells sorted from blood. Source of these receptors: a human donor in good health. Each CDR3 is given with its conserved first and last residue. D genes are given only for firm matches. Clone size is shown for a subset of rows, as once, few, many or a class of expanded clone.

>TRBV7-2|NA|TRBJ2-3|TRBD2|17
CASSLVGTSGSTDTQYF
TGTGCCAGCAGCTTAGTGGGGACTAGCGGGAGCACAGATACGCAGTATTTT
>TRBV19|NA|TRBJ1-1|NA|12
CASSINLGEAFF
TGTGCCAGTAGTATAAACTTGGGTGAAGCTTTCTTT
>TRBV11-2|NA|TRBJ2-7|NA|13
CASSLVQEIEQYF
TGTGCCAGCAGCTTAGTACAGGAGATCGAGCAGTACTTC
>TRBV9|once|TRBJ2-3|TRBD2|16
CASSDRARGGADTQYF
TGTGCCAGCAGCGATCGAGCGAGGGGAGGGGCAGATACGCAGTATTTT
>TRBV19|NA|TRBJ1-1|NA|14
CASSNRTGNTEAFF
TGTGCCAGTAGTAACCGTACAGGCAACACTGAAGCTTTCTTT
>TRBV10-2|few|TRBJ1-1|NA|14
CASRGSGVYTEAFF
TGCGCCAGCAGAGGTTCGGGGGTTTATACTGAAGCTTTCTTT
>TRBV27|NA|TRBJ2-6|NA|15
CASTIGASGANVLTF
TGTGCCAGTACGATTGGGGCCTCTGGGGCCAACGTCCTGACTTTC
>TRBV4-1|NA|TRBJ2-5|NA|13
CASSQVHGETQYF
TGCGCCAGCAGCCAAGTCCACGGAGAGACCCAGTACTTC
>TRBV7-3|NA|TRBJ2-5|NA|15
CASSLMGAAQETQYF
TGTGCCAGCAGCTTAATGGGGGCAGCCCAAGAGACCCAGTACTTC
>TRBV11-2|NA|TRBJ2-1|NA|14
CASSLNPGRNEQFF
TGTGCCAGCAGCTTAAATCCCGGTCGGAATGAGCAGTTCTTC
>TRBV27|NA|TRBJ1-5|NA|15
CASSSLQGAGQPQHF
TGTGCCAGCAGTTCCTTGCAGGGAGCGGGTCAGCCCCAGCATTTT
>TRBV5-6|NA|TRBJ1-1|NA|13
CASHNIGGTEAFF
TGTGCCAGCCACAACATAGGAGGCACTGAAGCTTTCTTT
>TRBV7-2|NA|TRBJ2-7|NA|15
CASSPIAGNSYEQYF
TGTGCCAGCAGCCCAATAGCCGGGAACTCCTACGAGCAGTACTTC
>TRBV28|NA|TRBJ1-1|NA|15
CASSLKLYQGSGAFF
TGTGCCAGCAGTTTAAAGTTGTACCAGGGGAGTGGGGCTTTCTTT
>TRBV6-5|NA|TRBJ1-4|NA|13
CASGRGGHEKLFF
TGTGCCAGCGGAAGGGGAGGTCATGAAAAACTGTTTTTT
>TRBV7-2|NA|TRBJ2-2|NA|15
CASSRISRDLGELFF
TGTGCCAGCAGTCGAATCTCCCGGGATCTCGGGGAGCTGTTTTTT
>TRBV5-4|once|TRBJ2-2|NA|14
CASSLISGTGELFF
TGTGCCAGCAGCTTGATTAGCGGCACCGGGGAGCTGTTTTTT
>TRBV10-3|once|TRBJ2-2|NA|13
CAIKEFGVGELFF
TGTGCCATCAAGGAGTTTGGGGTCGGGGAGCTGTTTTTT
>TRBV9|NA|TRBJ2-5|TRBD2|14
CASTTGTIQETQYF
TGTGCCAGCACCACCGGGACTATACAAGAGACCCAGTACTTC
>TRBV5-1|NA|TRBJ2-1|NA|16
CASSAKGTGSYNEQFF
TGCGCCAGCAGCGCCAAGGGGACCGGCTCCTACAATGAGCAGTTCTTC
>TRBV19|NA|TRBJ2-3|TRBD2|16
CASTRGRAPSTDTQYF
TGTGCCAGTACCCGCGGGAGGGCCCCGAGCACAGATACGCAGTATTTT
>TRBV5-4|NA|TRBJ2-3|NA|13
CASSLEGTDTQYF
TGTGCCAGCAGCTTGGAGGGGACAGATACGCAGTATTTT
>TRBV10-3|NA|TRBJ1-4|NA|13
CAISDEGRGPLFF
TGTGCCATCAGTGATGAGGGCCGTGGTCCCCTGTTTTTT